One sample yielded the 11 T cell receptor beta chains listed below, sequenced in a study of beta chain features in type 1 diabetes. cDNA synthesis used the whole RNA isolate, giving expressed TCRB sequences. Method: immunoSEQ multiplex PCR; TCRdb's copy keeps in-frame clones and lacks some. The table lists around 340,000 clones, roughly 8% of them singletons. The specimen sequenced was central memory CD4+ T cells from blood. The source is a woman aged 18-35 years in good health.

Ten or more counts support this clone. The chain links TRBV4-3 to TRBJ2-6, with D tentatively TRBD2 (5 bases). The CDR3 loop spans 18 amino acids. CDR1 is LGHNA and CDR2 is YSLEER in the germline V gene. The V gene lost 0 bases and the J gene lost 2 bases, with 14 bases spanning the gap. CDR3 amino acids: CASSQDGLGKAGANVLTF. The CDR3 bases are TGCGCCAGCAGCCAAGATGGACTGGGGAAGGCTGGGGCCAACGTCCTGACTTTC.

The chain has TRBV5-4 and TRBJ2-2, with 7 positions matching TRBD1. After removal of 5 bases from V and 1 base from J, the junction contained 5 bases not matched to a gene. Looked up from germline, CDR1 is SGHNT and CDR2 is YYREEE (reference sequence). The CDR3 is 15 amino acids. As DNA, the CDR3 is TGTGCCAGCAGTTTCGACAGGGTGAACACCGGGGAGCTGTTTTTT. Amino acids: CASSFDRVNTGELFF.

This clone was picked up a small number of times. The CDR3 reads CASSESRETQYF. The DNA for the CDR3 is TGTGCCAGCAGTGAGTCAAGAGAGACCCAGTACTTC. The chain is built from TRBV2 and TRBJ2-5; no clear D gene. V lost 3 bases and J 4 bases, leaving 6 bases between the germline ends. The germline CDR1 and CDR2 sequences are SNHLY and FYNNEI. The CDR3 is 12 residues long.

This clone was counted ten times or more. This sequence joins TRBV7-2 and TRBJ2-2, with 11 bases aligning to TRBD2. Germline V CDR1 and CDR2: SGHTA, FQGNSA. V dropped 3 bases and J dropped 4; count of bases not matched to a gene: 7. The CDR3 consists of 17 residues. The DNA for the CDR3 is TGTGCCAGCAGCTTTGGTCTAGCGGGAGGCGGCACCGGGGAGCTGTTTTTT. This codes for CASSFGLAGGGTGELFF.

The genes are TRBV6-5 and TRBJ1-2; D gene ambiguous. Germline V gene sequence: CDR1 MNHEY, CDR2 SVGAGI. This CDR3 has 13 residues. Trimming shortened V by 5 bases and J by 8 bases, and 15 bases separated the two germline ends. The CDR3 bases are TGTGCCAGCAGTGAAAAAATTTTCGGCGGCTACACCTTC. It encodes CASSEKIFGGYTF.

This clone turned up a few times. The chain employs TRBV11-1 and TRBJ2-1, with D uncertain. CDR3 length: 12 residues. Deletions cut 1 base from V and 12 bases from J, with 10 bases between. Germline-derived CDR1 and CDR2 are SGHAT and FQDESV (reference sequence). CDR3 nucleotide sequence: TGTGCCAGCAGCTTAGATAGGCATGGGCAGTTCTTC. It translates to CASSLDRHGQFF.

Notes on this clone: Given a much more abundant clone one base away, this may be a read error. The gene calls are TRBV4-3 and TRBJ2-7; D gene ambiguous. The J call could be wrong; TRBJ2-1 is a better fit for the DNA end. CDR1 and CDR2 (germline): LGHNA, YSLEER. This CDR3 has 15 amino acids. The CDR3 protein is CASSQDVSANYEQFF. The CDR3 DNA follows: TGCGCCAGCAGCCAAGATGTCTCCGCGAACTACGAGCAGTTCTTC.

The gene calls are TRBV11-2 and TRBJ2-7; D might be TRBD1 (6 bases). CDR3 length: 14 residues. Trimming left V 0 bases short and J 6 bases short, with 12 bases between. Germline loops: CDR1 SGHAT, CDR2 FQNNGV. Here the CDR3 reads CASSLDRGTREQYF. DNA of the CDR3: TGTGCCAGCAGCTTAGACAGGGGAACTCGCGAGCAGTACTTC.

The chain links TRBV7-9 to TRBJ2-2; 7 positions match TRBD1. The CDR3 contains 15 residues. CDR1 and CDR2 (germline): SEHNR, FQNEAQ (reference sequence). V shed 1 base, J shed 1 base, and the junction held 0 bases outside the gene matches. This CDR3 reads CASSLGDRNTGELFF. In DNA form, the CDR3 reads TGTGCCAGCAGCTTAGGGGACAGGAACACCGGGGAGCTGTTTTTT.

The chain uses TRBV18 and TRBJ2-7; TRBD1 agrees at 7 bases. After removal of 6 bases from V and 5 bases from J, the junction contained 10 bases not matched to a gene. CDR1 and CDR2 (germline): KGHSH, LQKENI. CDR3 length equals 14 residues. DNA for the CDR3: TGTGCCAGCTCCCTCACCACAGGGGCGGACGAGCAGTACTTC. Translation: CASSLTTGADEQYF.

The chain employs TRBV4-1 and TRBJ2-4; D gene ambiguous. Trimming shortened V by 0 bases and J by 1 base, and 4 bases separated the two germline ends. The CDR3 is made up of 14 amino acids. Germline V gene sequence: CDR1 MGHRA, CDR2 YSYEKL. The CDR3 DNA sequence: TGCGCCAGCAGCCAAGATTGGGCCAAAAACATTCAGTACTTC. Its protein is CASSQDWAKNIQYF.